The clone carrying this TCR beta chain was seen at least ten times. Its antigen is not identified. Described time point: healthy volunteer bleed at 2 weeks. Unfractionated whole blood was the source from which total RNA was extracted. The source of the sample is a study of human T cells and chemical hapten exposure. For the study at large: TCR yields per sample varied mostly from small pooled library volume differences.

Whole-study results and caveats: High-frequency TCRs, those above 1 in 1000, stayed the same after DPC sensitization.

TCRdb re-called the RACE reads through MiXCR, storing one row per CDR3 protein. The table has more than 70,000 distinct CDR3 sequences, 8.5% to 9% seen once; the top ten hold 2.9%. The specimen was whole blood. This TCR was sampled from a female donor in good health. Some clones in this sample may be carry-over from other donors' samples.

CDR3 in DNA: TGTGCCAGCAGTTTGGGGGGGGGCTGGGGTGAGCAGTTCTTC. Protein product: CASSLGGGWGEQFF. V is TRBV12-3 or TRBV12-4 and J is TRBJ2-1; TRBD2 might be the D (7 bases). The CDR3 has 14 residues. V gave up 3 bases and J gave up 9 bases, with 15 bases separating them.